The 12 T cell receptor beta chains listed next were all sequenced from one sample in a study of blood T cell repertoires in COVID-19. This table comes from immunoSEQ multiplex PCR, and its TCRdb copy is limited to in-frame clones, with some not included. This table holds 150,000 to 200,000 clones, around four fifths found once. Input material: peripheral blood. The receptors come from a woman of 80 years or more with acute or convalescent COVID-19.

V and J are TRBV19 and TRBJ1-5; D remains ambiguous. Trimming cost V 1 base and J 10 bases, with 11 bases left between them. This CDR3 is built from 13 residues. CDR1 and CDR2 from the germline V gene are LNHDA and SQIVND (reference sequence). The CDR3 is CASSIANPYPQHF. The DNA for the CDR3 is TGTGCCAGTAGTATAGCAAATCCCTATCCCCAGCATTTT. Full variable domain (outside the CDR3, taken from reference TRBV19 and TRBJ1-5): DGGITQSPKYLFRKEGQNVTLSCEQNLNHDAMYWYRQDPGQGLRLIYYSQIVNDFQKGDIAEGYSVSREKKESFPLTVTSAQKNPTAFYLCASSIANPYPQHFGDGTRLSIL.

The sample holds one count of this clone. The CDR3 nucleotides read TGTGCCAGCAGCTTGTGGGGGGGGAGCTCCTATAATTCACCCCTCCACTTT. Its translation: CASSLWGGSSYNSPLHF. The chain uses TRBV5-6 and TRBJ1-6; perhaps TRBD1 as D (5 bases). The CDR3 consists of 17 residues. The germline V gene has CDR1 SGHDT and CDR2 YYEEEE. The V end lost 1 base, the J end lost 0 bases, and 11 bases lay between the germline ends.

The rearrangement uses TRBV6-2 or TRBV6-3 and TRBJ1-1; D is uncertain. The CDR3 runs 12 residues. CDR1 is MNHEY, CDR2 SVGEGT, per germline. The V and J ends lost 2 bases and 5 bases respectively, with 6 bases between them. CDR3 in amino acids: CASSYGRTEAFF. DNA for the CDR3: TGTGCCAGCAGTTACGGTCGGACTGAAGCTTTCTTT.

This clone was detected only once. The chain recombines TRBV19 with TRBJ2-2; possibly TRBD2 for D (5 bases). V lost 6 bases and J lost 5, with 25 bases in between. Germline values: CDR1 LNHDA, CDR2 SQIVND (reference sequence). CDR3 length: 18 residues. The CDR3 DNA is TGTGCCAGTAGCCCAACAACTGGAGCGGTCCTTGGGACCGGGGAGCTGTTTTTT. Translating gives CASSPTTGAVLGTGELFF.

CDR3 nucleotides: TGTGCCAGCAGGGACAGGGCGCTCGTCACTGAAGCTTTCTTT. Residues: CASRDRALVTEAFF. The rearrangement links TRBV6-5 to TRBJ1-1; 8 bases map to TRBD1. CDR1 MNHEY and CDR2 SVGAGI come from the germline V gene. The CDR3 loop spans 14 amino acids. J was trimmed by 4 bases and V by 6 bases; bases with no gene match: 7.

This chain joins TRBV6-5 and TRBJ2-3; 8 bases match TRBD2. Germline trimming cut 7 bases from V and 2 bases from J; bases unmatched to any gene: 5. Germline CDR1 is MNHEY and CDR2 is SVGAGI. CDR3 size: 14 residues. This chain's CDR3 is CASTSSGYTDTQYF. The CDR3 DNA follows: TGTGCCAGCACTTCTAGCGGGTACACAGATACGCAGTATTTT.

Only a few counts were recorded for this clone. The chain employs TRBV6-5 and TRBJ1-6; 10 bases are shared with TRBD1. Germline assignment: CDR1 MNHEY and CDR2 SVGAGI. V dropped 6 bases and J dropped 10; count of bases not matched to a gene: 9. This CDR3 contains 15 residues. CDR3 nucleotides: TGTGCCAGCAGACAGACCGGGACAGGGGACTCACCCCTCCACTTT. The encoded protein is CASRQTGTGDSPLHF.

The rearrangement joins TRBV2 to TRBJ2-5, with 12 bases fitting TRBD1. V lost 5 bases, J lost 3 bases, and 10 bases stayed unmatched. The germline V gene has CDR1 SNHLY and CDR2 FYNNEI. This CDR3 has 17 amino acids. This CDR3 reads CASSNFGTGGRKETQYF. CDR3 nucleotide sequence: TGTGCCAGCAGTAACTTCGGGACAGGGGGCAGGAAAGAGACCCAGTACTTC.

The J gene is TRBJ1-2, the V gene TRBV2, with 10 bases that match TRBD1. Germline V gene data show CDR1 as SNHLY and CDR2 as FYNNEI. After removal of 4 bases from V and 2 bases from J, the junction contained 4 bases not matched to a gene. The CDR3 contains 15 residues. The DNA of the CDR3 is TGTGCCAGCAGTGTGGGACAGGGGCGGAACTATGGCTACACCTTC. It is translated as CASSVGQGRNYGYTF.

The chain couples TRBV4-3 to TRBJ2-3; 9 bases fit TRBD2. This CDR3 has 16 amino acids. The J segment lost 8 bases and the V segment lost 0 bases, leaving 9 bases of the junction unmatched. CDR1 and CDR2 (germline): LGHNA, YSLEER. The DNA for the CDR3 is TGCGCCAGCAGCCAAGATCGCGGGGGGGCGTCTAGTACGCAGTATTTT. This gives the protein CASSQDRGGASSTQYF.

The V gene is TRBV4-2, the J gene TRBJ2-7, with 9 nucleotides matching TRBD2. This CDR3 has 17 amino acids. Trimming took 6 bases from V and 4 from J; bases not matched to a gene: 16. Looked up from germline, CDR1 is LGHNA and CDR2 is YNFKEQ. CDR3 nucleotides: TGTGCCAGCAGTGGTTTAGACAGTAGCGGGAGTAGGTACGAGCAGTACTTC. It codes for CASSGLDSSGSRYEQYF.

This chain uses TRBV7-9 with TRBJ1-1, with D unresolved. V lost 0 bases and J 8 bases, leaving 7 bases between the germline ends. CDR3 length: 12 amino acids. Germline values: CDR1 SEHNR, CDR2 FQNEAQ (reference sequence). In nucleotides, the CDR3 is TGTGCCAGCAGCTTAGCCAACTTAGAAGCTTTCTTT. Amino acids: CASSLANLEAFF.